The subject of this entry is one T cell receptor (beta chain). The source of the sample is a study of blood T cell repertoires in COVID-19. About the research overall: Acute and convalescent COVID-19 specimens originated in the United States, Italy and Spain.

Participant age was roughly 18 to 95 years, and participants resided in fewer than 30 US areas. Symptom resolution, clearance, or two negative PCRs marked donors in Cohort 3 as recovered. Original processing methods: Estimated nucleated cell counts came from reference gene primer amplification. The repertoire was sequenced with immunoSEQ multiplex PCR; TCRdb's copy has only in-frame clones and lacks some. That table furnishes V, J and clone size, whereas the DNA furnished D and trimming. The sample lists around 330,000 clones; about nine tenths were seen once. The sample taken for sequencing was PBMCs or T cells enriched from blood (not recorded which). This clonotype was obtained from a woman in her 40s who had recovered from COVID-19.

The CDR3 protein is CASRQGLAGNYEQYF. CDR3 in DNA: TGTGCCAGCAGACAGGGACTAGCGGGAAACTACGAGCAGTACTTC. The chain links TRBV6-5 to TRBJ2-7; 13 nucleotides agree with TRBD2. This CDR3 is built from 15 residues. V was pared by 6 bases and J by 3 bases, with 5 bases of the junction left unmatched. Germline lookup yields CDR1 MNHEY and CDR2 SVGAGI.